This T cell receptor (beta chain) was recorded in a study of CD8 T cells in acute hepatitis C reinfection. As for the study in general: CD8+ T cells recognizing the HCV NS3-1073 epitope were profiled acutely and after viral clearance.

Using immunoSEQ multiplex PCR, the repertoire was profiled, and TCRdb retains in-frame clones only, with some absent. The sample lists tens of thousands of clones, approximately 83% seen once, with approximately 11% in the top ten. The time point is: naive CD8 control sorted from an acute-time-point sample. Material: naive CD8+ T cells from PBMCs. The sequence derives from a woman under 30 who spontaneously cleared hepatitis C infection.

CDR3: CASSQAALAGGRQETQYF. DNA of the CDR3: TGCGCCAGCAGCCAAGCCGCCTTAGCGGGAGGTCGTCAAGAGACCCAGTACTTC. J is TRBJ2-5 and V is TRBV4-1; 10 bases fit TRBD2. From germline, CDR1 is MGHRA and CDR2 YSYEKL. Losses at the gene ends were 1 base for V and 2 bases for J; bases not matched to a gene: 10. The CDR3 has 18 amino acids.